These 18 T cell receptor beta chains were all obtained from the same sample, sequenced in a study of blood T cells in healthy people across ages. Then a second PCR, running roughly 6 to 12 cycles, was carried out with a sample-barcoded 5' primer and a J-beta primer mix. Each CDR3 protein gets one entry after TCRdb re-called the 5' RACE reads with MiXCR. The repertoire holds a few hundred thousand distinct CDR3 sequences, with 25% to 30% as singletons. Sequenced: blood. These receptors were collected from a woman aged 70-85 years in good health.

This clonotype was detected a few times. The chain couples TRBV15 to TRBJ2-5; TRBD2 might be the D (6 bases). The J call is in doubt because the DNA end fits TRBJ2-7 better. Germline loops: CDR1 LNHNV, CDR2 YYDKDF (reference sequence). The length of the CDR3 is 13 residues. CDR3 protein: CATSTGETYEQYF. In DNA form, the CDR3 reads TGTGCCACCAGCACGGGGGAAACCTACGAGCAGTACTTC.

This clonotype was observed many times. The genes are TRBV18 and TRBJ2-5; 7 nucleotides line up with TRBD1. The CDR3 is made up of 15 amino acids. The germline CDR1 and CDR2 sequences are KGHSH and LQKENI. The junction had 4 bases not matched to a gene; V was cut back by 1 base and J by 2 bases. CDR3 residues: CASSPRSTGQETQYF. Here the CDR3 DNA reads TGTGCCAGCTCACCACGATCGACAGGGCAAGAGACCCAGTACTTC.

This clonotype was observed a handful of times. The genes are TRBV20-1 and TRBJ2-4; D is undetermined. This CDR3 is built from 11 residues. Germline-derived CDR1 and CDR2 are DFQATT and SNEGSKA (reference sequence). V gave up 7 bases and J gave up 0 bases, with 4 bases separating them. The CDR3 coding sequence is TGCAGTGGGGTAGCCAAAAACATTCAGTACTTC. Its protein product is CSGVAKNIQYF.

The CDR3 DNA follows: TGTGCCAGCAGCTTAGAACTTTCCTACGAGCAGTACTTC. Protein sequence: CASSLELSYEQYF. The chain is built from TRBV11-2 and TRBJ2-5; D is unresolved. The J call may be mistaken, given a closer DNA end match to TRBJ2-7. Germline V gene sequence: CDR1 SGHAT, CDR2 FQNNGV. The CDR3 sequence is 13 residues long.

Concerning this clonotype itself: Relative to the germline gene, one junction end is altered; a read error may explain this. The V call is TRBV6-2 or TRBV6-3, the J call TRBJ2-1; D gene ambiguous. The CDR3 is made up of 14 amino acids. Germline V gene data show CDR1 as MNHEY and CDR2 as SVGEGT. The CDR3: CASSFSAPYYEQCF. The CDR3 bases are TGTGCCAGCAGTTTTTCGGCGCCCTACTACGAGCAGTGCTTC.

The gene calls are TRBV6-1 and TRBJ2-3, with a tentative D call TRBD1 (6 bases). The V gene lost 7 bases and the J gene lost 5 bases, with 10 bases spanning the gap. This CDR3 spans 12 amino acids. Germline-derived CDR1 and CDR2 are MNHNS and SASEGT. The CDR3: CASIQGKDTQYF. CDR3 coding DNA: TGTGCCAGCATCCAGGGGAAAGATACGCAGTATTTT.

The chain joins TRBV20-1 to TRBJ2-7, with D maybe TRBD1 (6 bases). The CDR3 runs 16 residues. The V and J ends lost 0 bases and 3 bases respectively, with 18 bases between them. Germline V gives CDR1 DFQATT, CDR2 SNEGSKA (reference sequence). In DNA, the CDR3 is TGCAGTGCTAGAGATGGTGTCCGGGACACACTCTACGAGCAGTACTTC. It yields the protein CSARDGVRDTLYEQYF.

A few counts support this clonotype. The chain uses TRBV6-1 and TRBJ2-5; D uncertain. Germline CDR1 reads MNHNS; CDR2 reads SASEGT. This CDR3 contains 15 residues. With 5 bases removed from V and 0 bases from J, the gap between germline ends came to 13 bases. The CDR3 DNA reads TGTGCCAGCAGTCCCTCCCAGCGATACCAAGAGACCCAGTACTTC. As protein: CASSPSQRYQETQYF.

Concerning this clonotype: At one end, the junction sequence differs from germline, possibly due to a read error. The chain couples TRBV29-1 to TRBJ2-2, with D perhaps TRBD2 (6 bases). The CDR3 consists of 16 residues. Germline CDR1 reads SQVTM; CDR2 reads ANQGSEA. As DNA, the CDR3 is TGCAGCGTTGAAGGTCTGGGGCAGATAAACACCGGGGGGCTGTTTTTT. This sequence encodes CSVEGLGQINTGGLFF.

This clonotype has only one observation. V usage is TRBV5-1 and J usage is TRBJ2-2, with TRBD2 as a possible D gene (5 bases). V lost 6 bases, J lost 0 bases, and 15 bases lay in between. Germline values: CDR1 SGHRS, CDR2 YFSETQ. This CDR3 spans 16 amino acids. CDR3 in amino acids: CASKEVPVANTGELFF. The CDR3 DNA is TGCGCCAGCAAGGAGGTCCCCGTGGCGAACACCGGGGAGCTGTTTTTT.

The gene calls are TRBV29-1 and TRBJ2-5; the match to TRBD1 covers 8 bases. The J call could be wrong; TRBJ2-1 is a better fit for the DNA end. CDR1 is SQVTM, CDR2 ANQGSEA, per germline. The CDR3 is made up of 13 amino acids. The CDR3 DNA follows: TGCAGCGTTGACGCCAGGGGGCTTAATGAGCAGTTCTTC. As protein: CSVDARGLNEQFF.

The chain couples TRBV20-1 to TRBJ2-5, with D perhaps matching TRBD1 or TRBD2 (6 bases each). Germline V gene lookup returns CDR1 DFQATT and CDR2 SNEGSKA (reference sequence). This CDR3 contains 14 residues. Trimming cost V 5 bases and J 4 bases, with 17 bases left between them. CDR3 bases: TGCAGTGCTGTAAGGGGGGTGAGAGGAGAGACCCAGTACTTC. Its protein is CSAVRGVRGETQYF.

The rearrangement uses TRBV4-3 and TRBJ2-1; the D is unclear. The J call may be incorrect, as the DNA end agrees better with TRBJ2-5. The CDR3 is 13 amino acids. The germline CDR1 and CDR2 sequences are LGHNA and YSLEER. CDR3 coding DNA: TGCGCCAGCAGCCAAGATAAATGGGCCACCCAGTACTTC. Translation: CASSQDKWATQYF.

The V gene is TRBV19, the J gene TRBJ1-2, with D maybe TRBD1 (5 bases). The length of the CDR3 is 15 residues. V lost 2 bases and J 4 bases, leaving 14 bases between the germline ends. Germline-derived CDR1 and CDR2 are LNHDA and SQIVND (reference sequence). CDR3 coding DNA: TGTGCCAGTAGTATACCGGACAACAGCCCCTATGGCTACACCTTC. Translated, it gives CASSIPDNSPYGYTF.

This rearrangement joins TRBV7-9 to TRBJ2-1; no clear D. This CDR3 has 13 residues. The V end lost 8 bases, the J end lost 2 bases, and 10 bases lay between the germline ends. Per germline, CDR1 SEHNR and CDR2 FQNEAQ (reference sequence). The CDR3 loop is CASQTAAYNEQFF. The CDR3 DNA follows: TGTGCCAGCCAGACGGCTGCCTACAATGAGCAGTTCTTC.

The chain is built from TRBV5-5 and TRBJ2-5; TRBD1 is a possible D gene (5 bases). V lost 3 bases to trimming and J lost 3 bases, with 12 bases between them. CDR1 and CDR2 (germline): SGHKS, YYEKEE (reference sequence). The CDR3 contains 14 residues. The CDR3 bases are TGTGCCAGCAGCTGGATTGGACAAGAAGAGACCCAGTACTTC. Translation: CASSWIGQEETQYF.

This clonotype was picked up a small number of times. The chain joins TRBV16 to TRBJ1-4, with D unclear. V lost 0 bases and J 7 bases, leaving 12 bases between the germline ends. The CDR3 has 15 residues. Germline CDR1 and CDR2: KGHSY and FQNENV. Here the CDR3 reads CASSQSTLRSEKLFF. The CDR3 region has the DNA TGTGCCAGCAGCCAATCCACCCTTAGGAGTGAAAAACTGTTTTTT.

This clonotype was counted a few times. The chain is built from TRBV20-1 and TRBJ2-1; D ambiguous. The DNA matches TRBJ2-7 better at its end, which makes the J call doubtful. This CDR3 region has 14 residues. Germline-derived CDR1 and CDR2 are DFQATT and SNEGSKA (reference sequence). The CDR3, as DNA: TGCAGTGCTAGGCTACGAGATTACCTCTACGAGCAGTACTTC. Residues: CSARLRDYLYEQYF.